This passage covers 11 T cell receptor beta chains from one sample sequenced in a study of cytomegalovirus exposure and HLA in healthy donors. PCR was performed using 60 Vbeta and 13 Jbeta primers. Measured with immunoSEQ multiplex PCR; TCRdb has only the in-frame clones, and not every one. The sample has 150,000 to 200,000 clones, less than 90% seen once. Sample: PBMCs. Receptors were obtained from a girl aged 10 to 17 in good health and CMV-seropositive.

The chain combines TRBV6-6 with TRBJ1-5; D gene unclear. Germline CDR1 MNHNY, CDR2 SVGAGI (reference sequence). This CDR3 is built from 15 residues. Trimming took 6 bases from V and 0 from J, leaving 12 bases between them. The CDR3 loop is CASSPQEVSNQPQHF. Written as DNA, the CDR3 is TGTGCCAGCAGCCCCCAGGAAGTTAGCAATCAGCCCCAGCATTTT.

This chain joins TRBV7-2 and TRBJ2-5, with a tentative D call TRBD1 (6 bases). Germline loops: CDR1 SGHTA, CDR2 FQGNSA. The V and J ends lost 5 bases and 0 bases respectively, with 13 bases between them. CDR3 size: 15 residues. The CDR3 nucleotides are TGTGCCAGCAGCGTAAATCAGGGGTACCAAGAGACCCAGTACTTC. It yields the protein CASSVNQGYQETQYF.

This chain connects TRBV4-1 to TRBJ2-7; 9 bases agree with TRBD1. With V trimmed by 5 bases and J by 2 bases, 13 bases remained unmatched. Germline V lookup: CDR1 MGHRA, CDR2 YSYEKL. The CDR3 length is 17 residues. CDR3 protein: CASSARTGTGPAYEQYF. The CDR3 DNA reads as TGCGCCAGCAGCGCTCGGACTGGGACAGGGCCCGCCTACGAGCAGTACTTC.

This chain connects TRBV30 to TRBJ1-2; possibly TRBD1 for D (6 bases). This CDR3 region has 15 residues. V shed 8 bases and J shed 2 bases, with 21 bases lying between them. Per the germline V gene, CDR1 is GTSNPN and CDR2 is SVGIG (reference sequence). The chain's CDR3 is CARRRGGGGNYGYTF. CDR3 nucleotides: TGTGCCCGTCGCCGGGGAGGGGGGGGAAACTATGGCTACACCTTC.

The CDR3 DNA follows: TGTGCCAGCTGGGGACAGGACTTCGAGCAGTACTTC. Translating it yields CASWGQDFEQYF. The rearrangement uses TRBV6-5 and TRBJ2-7, with 8 bases identical to TRBD1. Germline V gene data show CDR1 as MNHEY and CDR2 as SVGAGI. The CDR3 is 12 residues long. Trimming took 8 bases from V and 6 from J; bases not matched to a gene: 6.

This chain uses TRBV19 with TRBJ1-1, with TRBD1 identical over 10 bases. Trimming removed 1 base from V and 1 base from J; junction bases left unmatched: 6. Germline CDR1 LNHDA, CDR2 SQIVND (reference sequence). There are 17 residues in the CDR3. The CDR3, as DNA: TGTGCCAGTAGTATAGTCCCGGGACAGGGGTCGAACACTGAAGCTTTCTTT. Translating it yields CASSIVPGQGSNTEAFF.

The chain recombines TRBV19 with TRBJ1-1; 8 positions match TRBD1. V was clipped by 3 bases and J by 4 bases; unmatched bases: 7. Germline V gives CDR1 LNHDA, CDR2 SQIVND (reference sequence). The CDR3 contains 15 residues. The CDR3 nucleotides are TGTGCCAGTAGTATGGGAACTACAGGGGGCACTGAAGCTTTCTTT. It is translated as CASSMGTTGGTEAFF.

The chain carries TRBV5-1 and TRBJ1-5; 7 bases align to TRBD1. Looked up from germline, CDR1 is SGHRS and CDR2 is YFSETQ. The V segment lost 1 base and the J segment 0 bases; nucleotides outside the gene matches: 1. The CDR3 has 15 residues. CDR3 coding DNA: TGCGCCAGCAGCTTGACAGGGGATAGCAATCAGCCCCAGCATTTT. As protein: CASSLTGDSNQPQHF.

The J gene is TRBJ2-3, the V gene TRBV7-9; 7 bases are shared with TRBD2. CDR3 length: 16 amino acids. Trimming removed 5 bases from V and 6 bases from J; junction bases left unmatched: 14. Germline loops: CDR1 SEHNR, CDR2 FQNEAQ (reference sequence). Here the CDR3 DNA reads TGTGCCAGCAGCCCAAGTTTAAGGGCGGGGGTGGATACGCAGTATTTT. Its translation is CASSPSLRAGVDTQYF.

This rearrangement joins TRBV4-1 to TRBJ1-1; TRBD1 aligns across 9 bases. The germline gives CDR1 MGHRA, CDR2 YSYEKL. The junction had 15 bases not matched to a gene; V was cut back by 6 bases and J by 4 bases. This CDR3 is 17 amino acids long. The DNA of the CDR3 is TGCGCCAGCAGTCAGGGACGGGGGACAGGGCGTCGCACTGAAGCTTTCTTT. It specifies CASSQGRGTGRRTEAFF.

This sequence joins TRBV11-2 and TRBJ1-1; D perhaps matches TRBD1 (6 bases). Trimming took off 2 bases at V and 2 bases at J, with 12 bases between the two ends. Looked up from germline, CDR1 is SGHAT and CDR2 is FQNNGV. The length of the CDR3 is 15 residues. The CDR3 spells CASSLPRTANTEAFF. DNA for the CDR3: TGTGCCAGCAGCTTACCCCGGACAGCCAACACTGAAGCTTTCTTT.